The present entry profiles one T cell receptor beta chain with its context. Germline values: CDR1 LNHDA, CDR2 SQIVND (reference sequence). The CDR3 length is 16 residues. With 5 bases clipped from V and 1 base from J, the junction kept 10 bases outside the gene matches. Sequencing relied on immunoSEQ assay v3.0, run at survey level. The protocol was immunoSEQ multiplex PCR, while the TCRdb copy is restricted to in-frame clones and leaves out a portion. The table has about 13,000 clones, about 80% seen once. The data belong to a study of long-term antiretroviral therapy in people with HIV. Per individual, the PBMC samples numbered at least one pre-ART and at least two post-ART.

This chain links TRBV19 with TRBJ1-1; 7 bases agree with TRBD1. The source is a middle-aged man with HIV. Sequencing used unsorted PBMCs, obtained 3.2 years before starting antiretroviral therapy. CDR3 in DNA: TGTGCCAGTAGTCCCCGGACAGGTTTCTCGAACACTGAAGCTTTCTTT. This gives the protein CASSPRTGFSNTEAFF.